Shown below are 28 T cell receptor beta chains from a single sample sequenced in a study of spatial heterogeneity in lung cancer. TCRdb called the 5' RACE reads again in MiXCR, with one record for every CDR3 protein. The sample shows approximately 100,000 distinct CDR3 sequences, 15% to 20% of them seen only once. As to time point: blood at routine non-recurrence follow-up after resection. The sample consisted of PBMCs, taken at follow-up. The receptors come from a male donor with early-stage non-small cell lung cancer.

This clonotype was observed many times. The rearrangement joins TRBV6-5 to TRBJ2-7; tentative D call: TRBD1 (6 bases). This CDR3 region has 12 residues. Trimming removed 6 bases at V and 2 bases at J, with 8 bases between. CDR1 is MNHEY, CDR2 SVGAGI, per germline. The DNA for the CDR3 is TGTGCCAGCAGCGGGGACACCTACGAGCAGTACTTC. It translates to CASSGDTYEQYF.

The chain is built from TRBV19 and TRBJ2-3; D uncertain. The germline V and J ends were trimmed by 0 bases and 4 bases, with 11 bases remaining between them. Looked up from germline, CDR1 is LNHDA and CDR2 is SQIVND (reference sequence). The CDR3 length is 15 residues. This chain's CDR3 is CASSIDGNQPDTQYF. CDR3 sequence (DNA): TGTGCCAGTAGTATAGATGGTAACCAACCAGATACGCAGTATTTT.

The chain couples TRBV25-1 to TRBJ2-5; 9 bases match TRBD1. Per germline, CDR1 MGHDK and CDR2 SYGVNS. This CDR3 spans 16 amino acids. Trimming cost V 1 base and J 5 bases; bases outside gene matches: 8. The CDR3 bases are TGTGCCAGCAGTGAATCCGGGACAGGGTTTAGGGAGACCCAGTACTTC. It yields the protein CASSESGTGFRETQYF.

This clonotype was seen a handful of times. The J gene is TRBJ2-5, the V gene TRBV20-1; possibly TRBD1 for D (6 bases). This CDR3 is 15 amino acids long. Per the germline V gene, CDR1 is DFQATT and CDR2 is SNEGSKA (reference sequence). V gave up 1 base and J gave up 1 base, with 13 bases separating them. The CDR3 DNA is TGCAGTGCTAGAGGGGCGAGGGGGTCCCAAGAGACCCAGTACTTC. This translates into CSARGARGSQETQYF.

This clonotype was counted only a few times. V is TRBV7-2 and J is TRBJ1-1; D is unclear. The CDR3 runs 15 residues. CDR1 SGHTA and CDR2 FQGNSA come from the germline V gene. V gave up 0 bases and J gave up 0 bases, with 8 bases separating them. The CDR3 sequence: CASSLAAQMNTEAFF. In DNA form, the CDR3 reads TGTGCCAGCAGCTTAGCGGCCCAAATGAACACTGAAGCTTTCTTT.

V and J are TRBV20-1 and TRBJ2-1; 13 bases are shared with TRBD2. The germline gives CDR1 DFQATT, CDR2 SNEGSKA (reference sequence). This CDR3 has 15 residues. The trim removed 6 bases at V and 6 bases at J, leaving 8 bases unmatched. This CDR3 reads CSANPGTSGTNEQFF. CDR3 nucleotide sequence: TGCAGTGCAAACCCCGGGACTAGCGGGACCAATGAGCAGTTCTTC.

The chain employs TRBV6-5 and TRBJ1-1; D is perhaps TRBD1 (5 bases). Germline assignment: CDR1 MNHEY and CDR2 SVGAGI. The CDR3 runs to 17 residues. V lost 0 bases, J lost 1 base, and 15 bases lay in between. The CDR3 spells CASSYSRGRPSNTEAFF. The CDR3 region has the DNA TGTGCCAGCAGTTACTCGAGGGGACGGCCTTCGAACACTGAAGCTTTCTTT.

V usage is TRBV12-3 or TRBV12-4 and J usage is TRBJ1-2; TRBD1 matches 8 bases. The CDR3 length is 12 residues. V trimming: 8 bases; J trimming: 5 bases; junction bases outside the gene matches: 4. CDR3 nucleotide sequence: TGTGCCAGCGGGCAGGGGGCGTATGGCTACACCTTC. This gives the protein CASGQGAYGYTF.

J is TRBJ2-3 and V is TRBV7-2; 9 bases are a match to TRBD1. In germline, CDR1 is SGHTA, CDR2 FQGNSA. V was pared by 0 bases and J by 4 bases, with 8 bases of the junction left unmatched. The CDR3 totals 17 residues. In DNA form, the CDR3 reads TGTGCCAGCAGCTTAGCGCTCGGGACAGGGTACGCAGATACGCAGTATTTT. Its protein product is CASSLALGTGYADTQYF.

The chain links TRBV20-1 to TRBJ2-2; TRBD2 matches at 7 bases. V was clipped by 0 bases and J by 6 bases; unmatched bases: 7. The CDR3 is 15 residues long. CDR1 and CDR2 (germline): DFQATT, SNEGSKA (reference sequence). The CDR3 bases are TGCAGTGCTAGAGATTGGCGGGAGATGGCCGGGGAGCTGTTTTTT. Amino acid sequence: CSARDWREMAGELFF.

This clonotype was detected ten times or more. The rearrangement uses TRBV3-1 and TRBJ2-1, with D unclear. This CDR3 is built from 16 residues. CDR1 LGHDT and CDR2 YNNKEL come from the germline V gene (reference sequence). Trimming cost V 1 base and J 6 bases, with 16 bases left between them. For the CDR3, the DNA is TGTGCCAGCAGCCAAGGTTCGAGGCGGCGGAGCAATGAGCAGTTCTTC. It yields the protein CASSQGSRRRSNEQFF.

This clonotype came up many times. The V call is TRBV5-1, the J call TRBJ2-6; 10 bases match TRBD2. Trimming removed 6 bases from V and 3 bases from J; junction bases left unmatched: 3. Per the germline V gene, CDR1 is SGHRS and CDR2 is YFSETQ. The CDR3 is 15 amino acids. CDR3 bases: TGCGCCAGCACTAGCGGGAGTGATGGGGCCAACGTCCTGACTTTC. Its translation: CASTSGSDGANVLTF.

This sequence joins TRBV20-1 and TRBJ2-3, with TRBD2 matching 7 bases. The CDR3 loop spans 17 amino acids. Trimming removed 1 base from V and 3 bases from J; junction bases left unmatched: 13. Germline lookup yields CDR1 DFQATT and CDR2 SNEGSKA (reference sequence). CDR3 sequence (DNA): TGCAGTGCTAGAGGCTCCCAAGGGAGCGGGATAACAGATACGCAGTATTTT. Translation: CSARGSQGSGITDTQYF.

The chain is built from TRBV7-2 and TRBJ2-1; D is perhaps TRBD1 or TRBD2 (5 bases each). Germline V CDR1 and CDR2: SGHTA, FQGNSA. With 5 bases removed from V and 7 bases from J, the gap between germline ends came to 9 bases. The CDR3 runs to 12 residues. CDR3 sequence reads: CASSRDRNEQFF. CDR3 DNA: TGTGCCAGCAGCAGGGACCGAAATGAGCAGTTCTTC. Complete variable domain (other parts from reference TRBV7-2 and TRBJ2-1): GAGVSQSPSNKVTEKGKDVELRCDPISGHTALYWYRQSLGQGLEFLIYFQGNSAPDKSGLPSDRFSAERTGGSVSTLTIQRTQQEDSAVYLCASSRDRNEQFFGPGTRLTVL.

This chain connects TRBV3-1 to TRBJ2-3; TRBD1 matches at 8 bases. CDR3 length equals 16 residues. After removal of 4 bases from V and 3 bases from J, the junction contained 9 bases not matched to a gene. Germline CDR1 reads LGHDT; CDR2 reads YNNKEL (reference sequence). The CDR3 sequence: CASSPGGRGQTDTQYF. The CDR3 coding sequence is TGTGCCAGCAGCCCTGGGGGCAGGGGGCAGACAGATACGCAGTATTTT.

This clonotype was recorded at least ten times. The V call is TRBV2, the J call TRBJ2-7, with D possibly being TRBD1 (6 bases). Per germline, CDR1 SNHLY and CDR2 FYNNEI. The CDR3 contains 14 residues. V was pared by 2 bases and J by 3 bases, with 11 bases between. In nucleotides, the CDR3 is TGTGCCAGCAGTGAACAGGGGACCTTCTACGAGCAGTACTTC. Amino acids: CASSEQGTFYEQYF.

The gene calls are TRBV30 and TRBJ2-5, with 10 bases aligning to TRBD1. Germline V gene sequence: CDR1 GTSNPN, CDR2 SVGIG (reference sequence). Losses at the gene ends were 4 bases for V and 4 bases for J; bases not matched to a gene: 12. The CDR3 runs to 16 residues. Written as DNA, the CDR3 is TGTGCCTGGAAAAGTGGGAGGGACAGGGGAGGAGAGACCCAGTACTTC. Translating gives CAWKSGRDRGGETQYF.

The chain joins TRBV20-1 to TRBJ2-5, with D unclear. The CDR3 loop spans 13 amino acids. V dropped 3 bases and J dropped 2 bases, with 10 bases sitting between them. Looked up from germline, CDR1 is DFQATT and CDR2 is SNEGSKA (reference sequence). DNA for the CDR3: TGCAGTGCTAGTCTCCGCAAACAAGAGACCCAGTACTTC. Protein product: CSASLRKQETQYF.

The chain links TRBV6-4 to TRBJ1-1; D is undetermined. CDR3 length equals 14 residues. Germline V gene data show CDR1 as MRHNA and CDR2 as SNTAGT. Trimming took 2 bases from V and 1 from J, leaving 8 bases between them. In DNA, the CDR3 is TGTGCCAGCAGTGACCATCCAGGGAACACTGAAGCTTTCTTT. It codes for CASSDHPGNTEAFF.

The gene calls are TRBV10-3 and TRBJ2-7; 7 nucleotides align to TRBD1. With 10 bases clipped from V and 0 bases from J, the junction kept 3 bases outside the gene matches. The CDR3 is made up of 12 amino acids. Germline assignment: CDR1 ENHRY and CDR2 SYGVKD. The CDR3 DNA reads TGTGCCACCGGGACAGTCTCCTACGAGCAGTACGTC. Amino acids: CATGTVSYEQYV.

This clonotype was recorded a few times. The genes are TRBV6-2 or TRBV6-3 and TRBJ2-3; weak D call: TRBD1 (6 bases). Germline CDR1 reads MNHEY; CDR2 reads SVGEGT. The V end was cut by 6 bases, the J end by 6 bases, with 16 bases between. The CDR3 runs to 14 residues. In nucleotides, the CDR3 is TGTGCCAGCAGGCATGACAGGATCGCGGATACGCAGTATTTT. This gives the protein CASRHDRIADTQYF.

CDR3 DNA: TGTGCCAGTTCAGCTGGGGCCAACGTCCTGACTTTC. Protein: CASSAGANVLTF. V usage is TRBV19 and J usage is TRBJ2-6; D gene uncertain. V was shortened by 8 bases and J by 2 bases, with 4 bases between the two germline ends. Germline V gene data show CDR1 as LNHDA and CDR2 as SQIVND (reference sequence). This CDR3 spans 12 amino acids.

The table lists this clonotype with a few counts. The genes are TRBV29-1 and TRBJ1-2; a possible D gene is TRBD1 (6 bases). The germline V gene has CDR1 SQVTM and CDR2 ANQGSEA. The CDR3 is 13 residues long. V lost 1 base to trimming and J lost 8 bases, with 14 bases between them. The CDR3 bases are TGCAGCGTTGAAGCCTTACAGGGAAGGGGCTACACCTTC. It is translated as CSVEALQGRGYTF.

This clonotype was counted many times. V is TRBV4-2 and J is TRBJ2-1; 8 nucleotides agree with TRBD2. Trimming at V came to 4 bases and at J to 0 bases, leaving 2 bases not matched to a gene. This CDR3 region has 15 residues. The V gene's germline CDR1 is LGHNA and CDR2 YNFKEQ. CDR3 protein: CASSRSGSSYNEQFF. In DNA form, the CDR3 reads TGTGCCAGCAGCCGAAGCGGGAGCTCCTACAATGAGCAGTTCTTC.

This clonotype was detected only a few times. CDR3 in amino acids: CASSQDGGKPFPLHF. In DNA, the CDR3 is TGCGCCAGCAGCCAAGATGGAGGGAAACCGTTTCCCCTCCACTTT. The chain links TRBV4-3 to TRBJ1-6, with D uncertain. The CDR3 consists of 15 residues. The ends were cut back, 0 bases at V and 13 bases at J, with 16 bases in the middle. Germline CDR1 is LGHNA and CDR2 is YSLEER.

This clonotype was seen many times. This sequence joins TRBV29-1 and TRBJ1-3; unclear D gene. The ends were cut back, 4 bases at V and 0 bases at J, with 7 bases in the middle. CDR1 is SQVTM and CDR2 is ANQGSEA in the germline V gene. This CDR3 contains 13 residues. CDR3 sequence (DNA): TGCAGCGTTGTGGAGGCCTCTGGAAACACCATATATTTT. Protein: CSVVEASGNTIYF.

Of note for this clonotype: The germline gene is not matched at one end of the junction; a read error may be the cause. This sequence joins TRBV24-1 and TRBJ2-1, with TRBD1 matching 7 bases. The CDR3 spans 12 residues. The V gene's germline CDR1 is KGHDR and CDR2 SFDVKD. DNA of the CDR3: TGTGCCACCAGTGACCCCCGACAGGGTCCGGTCTTC. It translates to CATSDPRQGPVF.

This chain connects TRBV11-3 to TRBJ2-5; D might be TRBD2 (6 bases). This CDR3 spans 14 amino acids. Germline CDR1 SGHNT, CDR2 YENEEA. Between the trimmed V and J ends, which lost 4 bases and 9 bases, there was a span of 18 bases. CDR3 in DNA: TGTGCCAGCAGCTCGGGACTTGGCGTGGGGCCCCAGTACTTC. Amino acids: CASSSGLGVGPQYF.